These 30 T cell receptor beta chains were all obtained from the same sample, sequenced in a study of blood T cell repertoires in COVID-19. The repertoire was sequenced with immunoSEQ multiplex PCR; TCRdb's copy has only in-frame clones and lacks some. The repertoire holds about 76,000 clones, around 88% seen once, with about 18% in the top ten. The sequenced sample consisted of peripheral blood. All receptors come from a human donor in a cohort sampled during active COVID-19.

This clone occurred a few times. V usage is TRBV12-3 or TRBV12-4 and J usage is TRBJ1-1, with D possibly being TRBD1 (5 bases). The CDR3 covers 13 residues. V was clipped by 2 bases and J by 4 bases, with 8 bases between them. The CDR3 nucleotides read TGTGCCAGCAGTTTAAGCGGGGGCACTGAAGCTTTCTTT. Translated, it gives CASSLSGGTEAFF.

As to this clone: The same CDR3 can be traced to other DNA sequences in this sample. This sequence joins TRBV7-3 and TRBJ2-7, with 9 bases that match TRBD1. CDR1 and CDR2 from the germline V gene are SGHTA and FQGTGA. Germline trimming cut 4 bases from V and 5 bases from J; bases unmatched to any gene: 3. This CDR3 is 13 amino acids long. The CDR3 region is CASSWTGDNEQYF. The DNA for the CDR3 is TGTGCCAGCAGCTGGACAGGGGACAACGAGCAGTACTTC.

The chain uses TRBV3-1 (or the pseudogene TRBV3-2) and TRBJ2-1, with 8 nucleotides matching TRBD2. The V and J ends lost 3 bases and 5 bases, in that order; junction bases with no gene match: 15. The germline gives CDR1 LGHDT, CDR2 YNNKEL (reference sequence). There are 18 residues in the CDR3. The CDR3 loop is CASSHRPRGGEWDNEQFF. The CDR3 nucleotides are TGTGCCAGCAGCCACCGACCCCGGGGGGGGGAATGGGACAATGAGCAGTTCTTC.

The chain joins TRBV19 to TRBJ1-2, with 9 bases that match TRBD1. V trimming: 5 bases; J trimming: 7 bases; junction bases outside the gene matches: 11. Germline values: CDR1 LNHDA, CDR2 SQIVND (reference sequence). CDR3 size: 15 residues. CDR3 sequence (DNA): TGTGCCAGTAGTGCGCTACAGGGGGCGCTGGGTGGCTACACCTTC. As protein: CASSALQGALGGYTF. Full variable domain (outside the CDR3, taken from reference TRBV19 and TRBJ1-2): DGGITQSPKYLFRKEGQNVTLSCEQNLNHDAMYWYRQDPGQGLRLIYYSQIVNDFQKGDIAEGYSVSREKKESFPLTVTSAQKNPTAFYLCASSALQGALGGYTFGSGTRLTVV.

The chain employs TRBV3-1 (or the pseudogene TRBV3-2) and TRBJ1-5; D gene unclear. CDR3 length: 15 amino acids. Trimming cost V 4 bases and J 0 bases, with 10 bases left between them. The germline V gene has CDR1 LGHDT and CDR2 YNNKEL (reference sequence). The CDR3 DNA reads as TGTGCCAGCAGCCCCCGAGGCCATAGCAATCAGCCCCAGCATTTT. It yields the protein CASSPRGHSNQPQHF.

The count of this clone is one. This chain links TRBV5-4 with TRBJ2-1, with D possibly TRBD2 on 5 matching bases. This CDR3 is built from 15 residues. Looked up from germline, CDR1 is SGHNT and CDR2 is YYREEE (reference sequence). Trimming cost V 0 bases and J 0 bases, with 7 bases left between them. For the CDR3, the DNA is TGTGCCAGCAGCTTGGACAGCGGCTCCTACAATGAGCAGTTCTTC. This encodes CASSLDSGSYNEQFF.

This clone was counted a single time. The chain joins TRBV28 to TRBJ1-5; tentatively, D is TRBD1 (6 bases). V lost 7 bases and J lost 2, with 21 bases in between. The CDR3 runs 17 residues. From germline, CDR1 is MDHEN and CDR2 SYDVKM. CDR3 sequence: CASTLWGRPQGNQPQHF. The CDR3 DNA sequence: TGTGCCAGCACCCTCTGGGGGCGCCCGCAGGGCAATCAGCCCCAGCATTTT.

The chain combines TRBV4-3 with TRBJ2-1; maybe TRBD1 (6 bases). The germline V gene has CDR1 LGHNA and CDR2 YSLEER. The V and J ends lost 0 bases and 9 bases respectively, with 15 bases between them. This CDR3 has 15 residues. In nucleotides, the CDR3 is TGCGCCAGCAGCCAAGAAGTGCTAGGCAGGGGTGAGCAGTTCTTC. Encoded protein: CASSQEVLGRGEQFF.

The J gene is TRBJ2-6, the V gene TRBV9; D gene unclear. V gave up 6 bases and J gave up 0 bases, with 7 bases separating them. Germline CDR1 SGDLS, CDR2 YYNGEE. The CDR3 spans 14 residues. Written as DNA, the CDR3 is TGTGCCAGCACCCAGGACTCTGGGGCCAACGTCCTGACTTTC. This gives the protein CASTQDSGANVLTF. Full variable domain (rest looked up from reference TRBV9 and TRBJ2-6): DSGVTQTPKHLITATGQRVTLRCSPRSGDLSVYWYQQSLDQGLQFLIQYYNGEERAKGNILERFSAQQFPDLHSELNLSSLELGDSALYFCASTQDSGANVLTFGAGSRLTVL.

The chain joins TRBV15 to TRBJ1-4, with D perhaps matching TRBD1 (5 bases). CDR1 is LNHNV, CDR2 YYDKDF, per germline (reference sequence). Trimming cost V 0 bases and J 4 bases, with 9 bases left between them. The CDR3 is 15 amino acids. The CDR3 bases are TGTGCCACCAGCAGAGAGACCCAGGGTAATGAAAAACTGTTTTTT. As protein: CATSRETQGNEKLFF.

The chain combines TRBV2 with TRBJ2-1, with a weak D call TRBD2 (6 bases). CDR1 and CDR2 (germline): SNHLY, FYNNEI. V was shortened by 10 bases and J by 0 bases, with 13 bases between the two germline ends. This CDR3 is 14 amino acids long. The CDR3 loop is CANRPGSSYNEQFF. The CDR3 DNA reads as TGTGCCAACCGACCCGGGAGCTCCTACAATGAGCAGTTCTTC.

The rearrangement uses TRBV5-1 and TRBJ2-3; 14 nucleotides align to TRBD2. This CDR3 region has 15 residues. Germline V gives CDR1 SGHRS, CDR2 YFSETQ. J lost 3 bases, V lost 7 bases, and 4 bases had no gene match. CDR3 protein: CASGTSGSGTDTQYF. CDR3 DNA sequence: TGCGCCAGCGGGACTAGCGGGAGCGGGACAGATACGCAGTATTTT.

The V gene is TRBV12-3 or TRBV12-4, the J gene TRBJ1-2; 10 positions match TRBD1. The CDR3 has 13 amino acids. Trimming at V came to 3 bases and at J to 12 bases, leaving 7 bases not matched to a gene. CDR3 nucleotide sequence: TGTGCCAGCAGTTTCAGGACAGGGGGTGAGGACACCTTC. Translation: CASSFRTGGEDTF.

The genes are TRBV3-1 (or the pseudogene TRBV3-2) and TRBJ2-7; 10 bases are a match to TRBD2. The CDR3 runs to 17 residues. Germline values: CDR1 LGHDT, CDR2 YNNKEL (reference sequence). V trimming: 0 bases; J trimming: 5 bases; junction bases outside the gene matches: 10. The CDR3 DNA follows: TGTGCCAGCAGCCAAGATTTGTGGGCTAGCGGGAGAAACGAGCAGTACTTC. Its protein is CASSQDLWASGRNEQYF.

CDR3 in amino acids: CASSRTGGEEKLFF. In DNA form, the CDR3 reads TGTGCCAGCTCCCGGACAGGAGGGGAAGAAAAACTGTTTTTT. The rearrangement uses TRBV2 and TRBJ1-4; 7 positions agree with TRBD1. Looked up from germline, CDR1 is SNHLY and CDR2 is FYNNEI. This CDR3 contains 14 residues. V shed 8 bases, J shed 8 bases, and the junction held 11 bases outside the gene matches.

This clone occurred a few times. This chain joins TRBV6-5 and TRBJ1-2; D is unclear. Germline CDR1 reads MNHEY; CDR2 reads SVGAGI. Trimming pared 6 bases from V and 3 bases from J, leaving 11 bases between. CDR3 length: 13 amino acids. CDR3 coding DNA: TGTGCCAGCAGCAACGGAGGGCACTATGGCTACACCTTC. Translation gives CASSNGGHYGYTF.

The CDR3 DNA reads TGCGCCAGCAGTGCGGGACTAGCGTTTTCGGGCGAGCAGTACTTC. Translating gives CASSAGLAFSGEQYF. The chain links TRBV10-1 to TRBJ2-7, with 10 bases lining up with TRBD2. V lost 4 bases, J lost 6 bases, and 9 bases stayed unmatched. Per the germline V gene, CDR1 is WNHNN and CDR2 is SYGVQD (reference sequence). The CDR3 covers 15 residues.

In DNA form, the CDR3 reads TGCGCCAGCAGCCACCGGACAGGGATGGATGAGCAGTTCTTC. Amino acids: CASSHRTGMDEQFF. The V call is TRBV5-1, the J call TRBJ2-1; 8 bases agree with TRBD1. This CDR3 region has 14 residues. The germline CDR1 and CDR2 sequences are SGHRS and YFSETQ. The trim removed 4 bases at V and 8 bases at J, leaving 8 bases unmatched.

The chain is built from TRBV6-1 and TRBJ2-1, with TRBD2 identical over 15 bases. Per germline, CDR1 MNHNS and CDR2 SASEGT. The CDR3 totals 19 residues. The J segment lost 7 bases and the V segment lost 4 bases, leaving 14 bases of the junction unmatched. The CDR3 nucleotides read TGTGCCAGCAGTGGCGAAGGACTAGCGGGGGGGCCGAAGGGGAATGAGCAGTTCTTC. Amino acids: CASSGEGLAGGPKGNEQFF.

This clone has just a few counts. The chain joins TRBV11-3 to TRBJ2-2; the D gene is possibly TRBD2 (6 bases). Trimming cost V 7 bases and J 7 bases, with 13 bases left between them. This CDR3 contains 13 residues. CDR1 is SGHNT, CDR2 YENEEA, per germline. In nucleotides, the CDR3 is TGTGCCAGCAATCTGGGGGGAAGCGGGGAGCTGTTTTTT. It is translated as CASNLGGSGELFF.

V and J are TRBV6-1 and TRBJ1-5; 8 bases are a match to TRBD1. CDR3 size: 16 residues. The germline V gene has CDR1 MNHNS and CDR2 SASEGT. Germline trimming cut 4 bases from V and 7 bases from J; bases unmatched to any gene: 12. CDR3 loop: CASSGQRQGLRQPQHF. CDR3 bases: TGTGCCAGCAGTGGCCAGCGACAGGGGTTACGGCAGCCCCAGCATTTT.

This clone was picked up one time. Other DNA sequences from this sample encode an identical CDR3 as well. The genes are TRBV27 and TRBJ2-2; TRBD2 matches 12 bases. CDR1 is MNHEY, CDR2 SMNVEV, per germline (reference sequence). J was trimmed by 7 bases and V by 2 bases; bases with no gene match: 8. The CDR3 spans 17 residues. For the CDR3, the DNA is TGTGCCAGCAGTTTAAGGCTAGCGGGGGGGCTTGGCGGGGAGCTGTTTTTT. Translating gives CASSLRLAGGLGGELFF.

The chain carries TRBV5-1 and TRBJ2-1; tentatively, D is TRBD1 (7 bases). The V gene lost 4 bases and the J gene lost 0 bases, with 17 bases spanning the gap. The CDR3 contains 17 residues. Germline V gene data show CDR1 as SGHRS and CDR2 as YFSETQ. The CDR3: CASSRGTVIGSYNEQFF. CDR3 in DNA: TGCGCCAGCAGCCGGGGGACAGTTATTGGCTCCTACAATGAGCAGTTCTTC.

This chain connects TRBV5-1 to TRBJ1-2; 10 nucleotides align to TRBD1. Germline V CDR1 and CDR2: SGHRS, YFSETQ. The CDR3 extends over 15 amino acids. J was trimmed by 3 bases and V by 3 bases; bases with no gene match: 5. The CDR3 spells CASSSGTGADYGYTF. CDR3 in DNA: TGCGCCAGCAGCTCTGGGACAGGGGCGGACTATGGCTACACCTTC.

This clone has a handful of counts. The chain links TRBV19 to TRBJ2-3, with TRBD1 matching over 7 bases. V lost 4 bases, J lost 2 bases, and 3 bases stayed unmatched. In germline, CDR1 is LNHDA, CDR2 SQIVND (reference sequence). The CDR3 has 14 amino acids. The CDR3 spells CASSKGQDTDTQYF. CDR3 bases: TGTGCCAGTAGTAAAGGACAGGACACAGATACGCAGTATTTT.

The V gene is TRBV29-1, the J gene TRBJ2-7, with a weak D call TRBD2 (6 bases). The CDR3 loop spans 13 amino acids. Germline V gene data show CDR1 as SQVTM and CDR2 as ANQGSEA. Trimming removed 3 bases at V and 5 bases at J, with 14 bases between. CDR3 DNA sequence: TGCAGCGTTGATCTCCTGGGCGGGAACGAGCAGTACTTC. Translated, it gives CSVDLLGGNEQYF.

The chain joins TRBV5-1 to TRBJ2-5, with D possibly matching TRBD1 (7 bases). CDR3 length equals 13 residues. Germline-derived CDR1 and CDR2 are SGHRS and YFSETQ. Trimming left V 3 bases short and J 5 bases short, with 11 bases between. Written as DNA, the CDR3 is TGCGCCAGCAGCTCGACAGGGAGGGAGACCCAGTACTTC. Amino acid sequence: CASSSTGRETQYF.

A single count supports this clone. The chain couples TRBV10-3 to TRBJ2-7; 11 bases map to TRBD2. CDR1 is ENHRY and CDR2 is SYGVKD in the germline V gene. J lost 1 base, V lost 4 bases, and 3 bases had no gene match. This CDR3 comprises 15 residues. The CDR3 region is CAISAGTSGSYEQYF. The CDR3 DNA is TGTGCCATCAGTGCAGGGACTAGCGGATCCTACGAGCAGTACTTC.

The chain couples TRBV11-3 to TRBJ2-1; TRBD2 matches 10 bases. V dropped 6 bases and J dropped 10; count of bases not matched to a gene: 12. The CDR3 totals 15 residues. In germline, CDR1 is SGHNT, CDR2 YENEEA. The CDR3 sequence is CASRLSGGAVGEQFF. DNA of the CDR3: TGTGCCAGCAGGCTAAGCGGGGGGGCGGTCGGCGAGCAGTTCTTC.

This clone has a handful of counts. The chain uses TRBV28 and TRBJ2-3, with 8 bases lining up with TRBD2. The ends lost 6 bases at V and 5 bases at J; junction bases unmatched: 13. Germline V gives CDR1 MDHEN, CDR2 SYDVKM. CDR3 length: 16 residues. Written as DNA, the CDR3 is TGTGCCAGCAGATCCCTCGGAGCGGGAGCCGGAGATACGCAGTATTTT. Translating gives CASRSLGAGAGDTQYF.